The present TCR beta chain was sequenced within a study of CD8+ T cells in alopecia areata. Treatment reported: oral pan-JAK inhibitor, 5-10 mg twice daily. Sequencing used cDNA as its template, made by extracting RNA and reverse transcribing it. The table came from immunoSEQ multiplex PCR; TCRdb's copy has only in-frame clones and leaves some out. The sample has about 190,000 clones, 60% to 70% seen once. The source was CD4+ T cells sorted from blood, collected at week 4, from a patient treated with tofacitinib. This TCR was sampled from a human donor with alopecia areata.

The CDR3 region has the DNA TGTGCCAGCAGCTTAGGGGCAGGGTCTCAAGAGACCCAGTACTTC. It specifies CASSLGAGSQETQYF. The chain recombines TRBV7-9 with TRBJ2-5; D is perhaps TRBD1 (5 bases). Looked up from germline, CDR1 is SEHNR and CDR2 is FQNEAQ (reference sequence). The V end was cut by 1 base, the J end by 2 bases, with 11 bases between. This CDR3 is built from 15 residues.